This T cell receptor (beta chain) was found in a study of OX40 agonist ivuxolimab in advanced cancers. About the investigation overall: Ivuxolimab, which targeted the costimulatory receptor OX40 (CD134), was an agonistic, fully human IgG2 monoclonal antibody. Intravenous ivuxolimab was administered to patients every 2 weeks at six dose levels: 0.01, 0.1, 0.3, 1.5, 3 and 10 mg/kg. Of the approximately 50 dose-escalation patients, hepatocellular carcinoma was present in 19, melanoma in approximately 15, renal cell carcinoma in 9 and head and neck cancer in 9. In the dose-escalation cohort, roughly 80% of patients were male, and the mean age was roughly 60 years, with a range of 23 to 79. Patients were allowed to have had prior anti-PD-1, anti-PD-L1 or anti-CTLA-4 therapy, and roughly 40% of the dose-escalation patients had previously received checkpoint inhibitors. Partial responses occurred in three dose-escalation patients: two with cutaneous melanoma and one with hepatocellular carcinoma. The point of sequencing TCRbeta in the periphery was to test whether ivuxolimab changed TCR sequence diversity and drove clonal T-cell expansion. The monotherapy dose-escalation portion (N = 52 patients) of the phase I ivuxolimab trial is reported in the paper.

Regarding this clone: Its antigen is still unknown. Per-base qualities were not stored, and no clone one base away is much larger.

Genomic DNA was isolated from the sorted cells so that the TCRbeta CDR3 region could be sequenced. The immunoSEQ Assay was used to sequence the TCRbeta CDR3 regions. The clones in this table, taken by TCRdb from immuneACCESS, are in-frame only. Not every clone is retained; where verified, under half of the shortfall comes from an unresolved V gene, and the cause of the rest is unknown. The sample table holds approximately 54,000 clones, of which roughly 90% were seen once. The leading ten clones occupy roughly 9.4% of the sample. What the authors observed across the whole study: In partial responders in the 0.1-3.0 mg/kg groups, normalized peripheral clonal expansion was found to be among the lowest, especially among CD8+ T cells. After ivuxolimab, expanded clones were on average more numerous among CD8+ T cells than among CD4+ T cells. Low levels of normalized T-cell clonal expansion were also shown by some nonresponding patients. At doses from 0.1 to 3.0 mg/kg, clonal expansion was seen in both CD4+ and CD8+ blood T cells between baseline and week 6. Which antigens the clonally expanded peripheral T cells were specific for was not determined.

The trial excluded patients who had a history of autoimmune disease or who were on systemic immunosuppression. Peripheral blood for TCR sequencing was collected from all dose cohorts at baseline, on cycle 4 day 1, and on cycle 7 day 1. The samples were drawn from a first-in-human, open-label, multicenter phase I dose-escalation trial of ivuxolimab. The trial enrolled adults with locally advanced or metastatic head and neck squamous cell, hepatocellular, melanoma or renal cell carcinoma. Before TCR sequencing, CD4+ T cells and CD8+ T cells were sorted from peripheral blood as separate populations. The junction carries 23 bases between V and J, which are trimmed by 5 bases and 6 bases respectively. Measured from the cysteine to the phenylalanine, the CDR3 is 16 residues long. The read is trimmed to its CDR3 DNA, 48 bases read in frame from base 1. CDR1 and CDR2 are drawn from the germline V gene (reference sequence): MNHEY, SMNVEV.

The receptor comes from an adult with an advanced solid tumor such as melanoma, head and neck, liver or kidney cancer. The chain is made from TRBV27 and TRBJ2-7; the D segment could be TRBD2, given 6 matching bases. The sample in question was CD4+ or CD8+ T cells sorted from blood, obtained in a trial of the OX40 agonist ivuxolimab. The CDR3 sequence is CASSHLGGGSVGEQYF. The sequenced DNA is TGTGCCAGCAGTCACCTCGGGGGTGGGTCGGTCGGCGAGCAGTACTTC.